This passage covers 7 T cell receptor beta chains from one sample sequenced in a study of identical twins. MiXCR, run by TCRdb on the 5' RACE reads, gives a single entry per CDR3 protein. Among about 530,000 distinct CDR3 sequences, 20% to 25% were seen once, and the ten largest hold approximately 0.49%. These data also featured in a second study, about yellow fever vaccine responses in identical twins.

Material for sequencing was CD4+ T cells sorted from blood. The receptors stem from a woman younger than 35 in good health.

This clonotype turned up a few times. J is TRBJ2-3 and V is TRBV12-3 or TRBV12-4, with unresolved D. This CDR3 region has 14 residues. V lost 6 bases to trimming and J lost 5 bases, with 15 bases between them. The CDR3 here is CASRGEPSGDTQYF. CDR3 bases: TGTGCCAGCAGGGGTGAGCCTTCGGGAGATACGCAGTATTTT.

The J gene is TRBJ2-5, the V gene TRBV3-1; 9 nucleotides line up with TRBD2. With V trimmed by 7 bases and J by 4 bases, 4 bases remained unmatched. The germline V gene has CDR1 LGHDT and CDR2 YNNKEL (reference sequence). This CDR3 contains 13 residues. CDR3 sequence: CASNSGGRETQYF. DNA of the CDR3: TGTGCCAGCAACAGCGGGGGGAGAGAGACCCAGTACTTC.

This clonotype was seen only a few times. The V gene is TRBV12-3 or TRBV12-4, the J gene TRBJ2-1; no definite D call. The germline V and J ends were trimmed by 1 base and 8 bases, with 9 bases remaining between them. The CDR3 has 13 amino acids. The CDR3: CASSLGGSDEQFF. In DNA, the CDR3 is TGTGCCAGCAGTTTAGGGGGTTCGGATGAGCAGTTCTTC.

J is TRBJ2-7 and V is TRBV2; no definite D call. Trimming took off 4 bases at V and 6 bases at J, with 22 bases between the two ends. This CDR3 has 16 residues. Germline CDR1 reads SNHLY; CDR2 reads FYNNEI. In nucleotides, the CDR3 is TGTGCCAGCAGTGTGGGATGGGGAAAGCAGATCTCCGAGCAGTACTTC. Residues: CASSVGWGKQISEQYF.

This clonotype has more than one count but fewer than ten. The chain uses TRBV5-1 and TRBJ1-2; 9 bases align to TRBD1. With 4 bases clipped from V and 0 bases from J, the junction kept 4 bases outside the gene matches. The CDR3 runs to 15 residues. Per the germline V gene, CDR1 is SGHRS and CDR2 is YFSETQ. The CDR3 DNA sequence: TGCGCCAGCAGCCCAGGGACAGGGACTAACTATGGCTACACCTTC. Its translation: CASSPGTGTNYGYTF.

The chain is built from TRBV24-1 and TRBJ2-1; the match to TRBD1 covers 9 bases. From germline, CDR1 is KGHDR and CDR2 SFDVKD. V lost 5 bases, J lost 4 bases, and 11 bases stayed unmatched. The CDR3 extends over 17 amino acids. CDR3 amino acids: CATSGVTRTGDYNEQFF. In DNA, the CDR3 is TGTGCCACCAGTGGGGTGACTCGGACAGGGGATTACAATGAGCAGTTCTTC.

Only a few counts were recorded for this clonotype. This chain links TRBV7-7 with TRBJ2-5, with D tentatively TRBD2 (5 bases). Trimming removed 5 bases from V and 2 bases from J, with 12 bases in between. CDR1 is SSHAT and CDR2 is FNYEAQ in the germline V gene (reference sequence). CDR3 size: 14 residues. CDR3 DNA: TGTGCCAGCAGCCTACGGGGTAAACAAGAGACCCAGTACTTC. Its translation: CASSLRGKQETQYF.